This T cell receptor beta chain was identified during a study of T cell repertoires in cytomegalovirus infection. On this clonotype itself: Its target is not known.

Trimming pared 3 bases from V and 0 bases from J, leaving 12 bases between. The CDR3 runs to 16 residues. TCRdb used MiXCR to reprocess the reads, holding one entry per CDR3 protein. This sample carries some 800,000 distinct CDR3 sequences, 29% of them seen once, and the ten largest clones take around 14%. The receptor was derived from a human donor in good health (CMV status not recorded). Some clones in this sample may be carry-over from other donors' samples. This chain uses TRBV12-3 or TRBV12-4 with TRBJ1-3; no definite D call. The sequences come from cultured CD8+ T cells from PBMCs, collected from culture after CMV antigen stimulation. The CDR3 nucleotides are TGTGCCAGCAGTTTGGGGAATCACCTCTCTGGAAACACCATATATTTT. Translation: CASSLGNHLSGNTIYF.